These 20 T cell receptor beta chains came from one sample sequenced in a study of CD4 T cells in relation to SARS-CoV-2 and coronaviruses. The antigens these receptors bind are not known. Sequenced by immunoSEQ multiplex PCR; TCRdb stores in-frame clones only, minus some. The sample contains 15,000 to 20,000 clones, just under 80% of which appear only once. Unexposed donor CD4+ T cells date from about 2010-2018, before the COVID-19 pandemic. CD4+ T cells were isolated from the cells after more than 8 days of culture. The specimen sequenced was CD4+ T cells from PBMCs, cultured in vitro. Source of these receptors: a human donor in good health.

This clone came up a few times. The genes are TRBV2 and TRBJ1-2; no clear D. V was cut by 3 bases and J by 4 bases, with 6 bases left in between. The CDR3 contains 12 residues. Germline V gene data show CDR1 as SNHLY and CDR2 as FYNNEI. The CDR3 loop reads CASSEKGYGYTF. The CDR3 DNA reads TGTGCCAGCAGTGAGAAGGGCTATGGCTACACCTTC.

The genes are TRBV5-1 and TRBJ2-7; D is perhaps TRBD2 (6 bases). Germline V gene lookup returns CDR1 SGHRS and CDR2 YFSETQ. CDR3 length: 15 residues. The V gene lost 4 bases and the J gene lost 5 bases, with 19 bases spanning the gap. CDR3 protein: CASSPNTSGGDEQYF. As DNA, the CDR3 is TGCGCCAGCAGCCCAAATACATCAGGAGGGGACGAGCAGTACTTC.

The J gene is TRBJ2-7, the V gene TRBV5-1; 13 positions match TRBD2. This CDR3 is 16 amino acids long. V shed 4 bases and J 3 bases; nucleotides not matched to a gene: 7. CDR1 and CDR2 (germline): SGHRS, YFSETQ. As DNA, the CDR3 is TGCGCCAGCAGCCCAGGGACTAGCGGGACTTTCTACGAGCAGTACTTC. It yields the protein CASSPGTSGTFYEQYF.

This clone came up a few times. This rearrangement joins TRBV5-1 to TRBJ1-5, with D maybe TRBD1 (5 bases). V lost 1 base to trimming and J lost 0 bases, with 8 bases between them. The germline V gene encodes CDR1 SGHRS and CDR2 YFSETQ. The CDR3 covers 15 residues. This CDR3 reads CASSLRGDSNQPQHF. CDR3 DNA sequence: TGCGCCAGCAGCTTGAGAGGGGATAGCAATCAGCCCCAGCATTTT.

The gene calls are TRBV15 and TRBJ2-3; 12 bases map to TRBD2. This CDR3 comprises 16 residues. The germline V gene has CDR1 LNHNV and CDR2 YYDKDF (reference sequence). Trimming took 2 bases from V and 4 from J; bases not matched to a gene: 4. CDR3 sequence (DNA): TGTGCCACCAGCAGAAGGACTAGCGGGACCTCAGATACGCAGTATTTT. As protein: CATSRRTSGTSDTQYF.

This rearrangement joins TRBV6-5 to TRBJ2-3; D is perhaps TRBD1 or TRBD2 (5 bases each). The CDR3 contains 13 residues. Trimming took off 6 bases at V and 4 bases at J, with 11 bases between the two ends. Germline assignment: CDR1 MNHEY and CDR2 SVGAGI. CDR3 protein: CASRDGGADTQYF. The CDR3 region has the DNA TGTGCCAGCAGAGATGGGGGAGCAGATACGCAGTATTTT.

This sequence joins TRBV29-1 and TRBJ2-2; D not certain. V was clipped by 1 base and J by 4 bases, with 7 bases between them. In germline, CDR1 is SQVTM, CDR2 ANQGSEA. This CDR3 is built from 13 residues. The CDR3 reads CSVEGWGTGELFF. As DNA, the CDR3 is TGCAGCGTTGAAGGATGGGGCACCGGGGAGCTGTTTTTT.

The chain is built from TRBV19 and TRBJ2-1, with TRBD2 identical over 12 bases. Germline V gene data show CDR1 as LNHDA and CDR2 as SQIVND (reference sequence). V shed 6 bases and J 7 bases; nucleotides not matched to a gene: 10. CDR3 size: 16 residues. The CDR3 loop reads CASRNNGLAGWNEQFF. For the CDR3, the DNA is TGTGCCAGTAGAAACAATGGACTAGCGGGATGGAATGAGCAGTTCTTC.

The chain uses TRBV11-2 and TRBJ1-2, with D possibly TRBD1 on 5 matching bases. The ends were cut back, 8 bases at V and 2 bases at J, with 21 bases in the middle. Germline CDR1 SGHAT, CDR2 FQNNGV. The CDR3 extends over 16 amino acids. The CDR3 loop reads CASAGDGALKNYGYTF. The DNA of the CDR3 is TGTGCCAGCGCCGGGGACGGCGCCCTGAAGAACTATGGCTACACCTTC. Drawing the rest from reference TRBV11-2 and TRBJ1-2, the complete variable domain is EAGVAQSPRYKIIEKRQSVAFWCNPISGHATLYWYQQILGQGPKLLIQFQNNGVVDDSQLPKDRFSAERLKGVDSTLKIQPAKLEDSAVYLCASAGDGALKNYGYTFGSGTRLTVV.

The chain joins TRBV7-3 to TRBJ2-7; the match to TRBD2 covers 7 bases. CDR1 is SGHTA and CDR2 is FQGTGA in the germline V gene. The trim removed 0 bases at V and 3 bases at J, leaving 5 bases unmatched. The CDR3 contains 15 residues. CDR3: CASSLTWTSNYEQYF. CDR3 nucleotide sequence: TGTGCCAGCAGCTTAACCTGGACTAGTAACTACGAGCAGTACTTC. Full variable domain (remainder filled in from reference TRBV7-3 and TRBJ2-7): GAGVSQTPSNKVTEKGKYVELRCDPISGHTALYWYRQSLGQGPEFLIYFQGTGAADDSGLPNDRFFAVRPEGSVSTLKIQRTERGDSAVYLCASSLTWTSNYEQYFGPGTRLTVT.

The rearrangement joins TRBV7-8 to TRBJ2-7; 14 bases match TRBD2. The CDR3 consists of 16 residues. Trimming cost V 2 bases and J 5 bases; bases outside gene matches: 5. Germline values: CDR1 SGHVS, CDR2 FQNEAQ. The CDR3 here is CASSLPGLAGAHEQYF. The CDR3 nucleotides are TGTGCCAGCAGCTTACCGGGACTAGCGGGAGCCCACGAGCAGTACTTC.

This clone was seen a handful of times. The V call is TRBV18, the J call TRBJ1-6, with no clear D. Germline CDR1 and CDR2: KGHSH and LQKENI. This CDR3 has 16 residues. V was shortened by 1 base and J by 0 bases, with 7 bases between the two germline ends. In DNA, the CDR3 is TGTGCCAGCTCACCACAGGCCAACTCCTATAATTCACCCCTCCACTTT. This gives the protein CASSPQANSYNSPLHF.

This clone was seen only a few times. This sequence joins TRBV15 and TRBJ2-7, with D maybe TRBD2 (6 bases). Trimming left V 9 bases short and J 4 bases short, with 16 bases between. The CDR3 sequence is 13 residues long. The germline CDR1 and CDR2 sequences are LNHNV and YYDKDF (reference sequence). The CDR3 sequence is CATAGRNRYEQYF. DNA of the CDR3: TGTGCCACGGCGGGAAGGAATAGGTACGAGCAGTACTTC.

CDR3 DNA sequence: TGTGCCAGCAGCCCCCGGGACAGTGCCTCTAGCACAGATACGCAGTATTTT. Protein product: CASSPRDSASSTDTQYF. V is TRBV7-6 and J is TRBJ2-3; 7 bases line up with TRBD1. Germline V CDR1 and CDR2: SGHVS, FNYEAQ. The trim removed 5 bases at V and 0 bases at J, leaving 11 bases unmatched. The CDR3 loop spans 17 amino acids.

This clone has more than one count but fewer than ten. The chain is built from TRBV4-1 and TRBJ2-1; perhaps TRBD2 as D (5 bases). CDR1 is MGHRA and CDR2 is YSYEKL in the germline V gene. There are 16 residues in the CDR3. V was clipped by 1 base and J by 0 bases, with 10 bases between them. This CDR3 is CASSQVGGFSYNEQFF. The CDR3 DNA reads as TGCGCCAGCAGCCAAGTCGGCGGGTTCTCCTACAATGAGCAGTTCTTC.

The genes are TRBV25-1 and TRBJ1-5; D call uncertain. The CDR3 is 16 amino acids. Trimming cost V 4 bases and J 0 bases, with 13 bases left between them. The germline gives CDR1 MGHDK, CDR2 SYGVNS. CDR3 bases: TGTGCCAGCAGTGGCCAGGACTCATATAGCAATCAGCCCCAGCATTTT. This encodes CASSGQDSYSNQPQHF.

The chain couples TRBV28 to TRBJ1-1, with D unclear. The CDR3 length is 16 residues. Germline assignment: CDR1 MDHEN and CDR2 SYDVKM. The V end lost 1 base, the J end lost 0 bases, and 12 bases lay between the germline ends. The CDR3 sequence: CASSLSGILMNTEAFF. CDR3 nucleotide sequence: TGTGCCAGCAGTTTATCCGGGATTCTCATGAACACTGAAGCTTTCTTT.

V and J are TRBV10-3 and TRBJ1-5; TRBD1 matches at 7 bases. Germline CDR1 ENHRY, CDR2 SYGVKD. The trim removed 6 bases at V and 4 bases at J, leaving 6 bases unmatched. CDR3 length: 14 amino acids. CDR3 protein: CAISSGQLNQPQHF. The CDR3, as DNA: TGTGCCATCAGCTCGGGACAGCTAAATCAGCCCCAGCATTTT.

This clone was seen a single time. The gene calls are TRBV10-1 and TRBJ2-5; 8 bases fit TRBD1. The V gene's germline CDR1 is WNHNN and CDR2 SYGVQD (reference sequence). With 4 bases clipped from V and 2 bases from J, the junction kept 12 bases outside the gene matches. There are 17 residues in the CDR3. CDR3 sequence reads: CASSASLPTGAQETQYF. The CDR3 DNA reads TGCGCCAGCAGTGCTTCGTTGCCGACAGGGGCTCAAGAGACCCAGTACTTC.

This clone was recorded a few times. The J gene is TRBJ2-7, the V gene TRBV7-9, with D tentatively TRBD1 (5 bases). V was clipped by 2 bases and J by 6 bases, with 14 bases between them. Germline V gives CDR1 SEHNR, CDR2 FQNEAQ (reference sequence). This CDR3 is 14 amino acids long. The DNA of the CDR3 is TGTGCCAGCAGCTTAAGTACAGGTTTTTCCGAGCAGTACTTC. It is translated as CASSLSTGFSEQYF.